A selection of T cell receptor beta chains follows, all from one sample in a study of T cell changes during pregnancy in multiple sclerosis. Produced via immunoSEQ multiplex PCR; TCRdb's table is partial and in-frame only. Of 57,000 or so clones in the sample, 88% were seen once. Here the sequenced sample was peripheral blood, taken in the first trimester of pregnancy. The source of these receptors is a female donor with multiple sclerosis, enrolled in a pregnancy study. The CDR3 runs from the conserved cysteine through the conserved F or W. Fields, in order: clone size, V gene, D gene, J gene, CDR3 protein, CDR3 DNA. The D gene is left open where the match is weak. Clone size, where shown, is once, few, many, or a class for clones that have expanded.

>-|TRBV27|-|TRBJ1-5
CASSPPTGGPQHF
TGTGCCAGCAGTCCCCCGACAGGTGGGCCCCAGCATTTT
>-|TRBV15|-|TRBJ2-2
CATSSLGADTNTGELFF
TGTGCCACCAGCAGCCTGGGGGCGGACACGAACACCGGGGAGCTGTTTTTT
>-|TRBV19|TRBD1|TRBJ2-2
CASTVDGTALLPGELFF
TGTGCCAGTACGGTCGATGGGACAGCACTTCTTCCCGGGGAGCTGTTTTTT
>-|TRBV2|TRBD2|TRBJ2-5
CASRTSGIVETQYF
TGTGCCAGCAGGACTAGCGGGATAGTGGAGACCCAGTACTTC
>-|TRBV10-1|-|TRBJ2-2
CASRTGQGGSGELFF
TGCGCCAGCAGGACCGGACAGGGAGGGTCCGGGGAGCTGTTTTTT
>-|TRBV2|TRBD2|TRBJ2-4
CASTQGASGRGSQNIQYF
TGTGCCAGCACTCAGGGGGCTAGCGGGAGGGGAAGTCAAAACATTCAGTACTTC
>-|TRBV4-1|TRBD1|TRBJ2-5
CASSGGTGEETQYF
TGCGCCAGCAGCGGGGGGACAGGGGAGGAGACCCAGTACTTC
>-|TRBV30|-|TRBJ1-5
CAWAPGSDSGNQPQHF
TGTGCCTGGGCCCCCGGGAGCGATAGTGGCAATCAGCCCCAGCATTTT
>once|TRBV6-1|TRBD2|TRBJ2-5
CASSGTATSGKETQYF
TGTGCCAGCAGTGGCACCGCGACTAGCGGGAAAGAGACCCAGTACTTC
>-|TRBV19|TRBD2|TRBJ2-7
CASGQTSGSYEQYF
TGTGCCAGTGGTCAGACTAGCGGGAGCTACGAGCAGTACTTC
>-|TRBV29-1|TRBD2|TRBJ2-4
CSVEREGNIQYF
TGCAGCGTTGAGCGGGAGGGAAACATTCAGTACTTC
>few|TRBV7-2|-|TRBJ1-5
CASSAAPGEYQPQHF
TGTGCCAGCAGCGCGGCCCCAGGGGAGTATCAGCCCCAGCATTTT
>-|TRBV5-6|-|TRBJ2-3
CASSLAMTQSTDTQYF
TGTGCCAGCAGCTTGGCCATGACTCAAAGCACAGATACGCAGTATTTT
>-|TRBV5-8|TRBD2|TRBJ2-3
CASSLDLAVGGTDTQYF
TGTGCCAGCAGCTTGGATCTAGCGGTTGGGGGGACAGATACGCAGTATTTT
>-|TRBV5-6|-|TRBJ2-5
CAPARGSVSRETQYF
TGTGCGCCAGCCCGGGGGAGCGTCAGTCGGGAGACCCAGTACTTC
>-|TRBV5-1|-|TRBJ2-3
CASSLGLVSTDTQYF
TGCGCCAGCAGCTTGGGGCTAGTAAGCACAGATACGCAGTATTTT
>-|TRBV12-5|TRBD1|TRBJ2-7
CASGLDPGQGFDYEQYF
TGTGCTAGTGGTTTGGACCCGGGACAGGGATTTGACTACGAGCAGTACTTC
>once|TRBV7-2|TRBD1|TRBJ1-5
CASSLYGTGGEQPQHF
TGTGCCAGCAGCTTGTACGGGACAGGGGGCGAACAGCCCCAGCATTTT